What follows are 18 T cell receptor beta chains derived from one specimen sequenced in a study of long-term antiretroviral therapy in people with HIV. With survey level as its setting, the immunoSEQ assay was v3.0. Sequencing was performed with immunoSEQ multiplex PCR; in TCRdb, only in-frame clones are kept and a portion is missing. This table holds around 21,000 clones, around 90% found once. The starting material was unsorted PBMCs, obtained 0.2 years before starting antiretroviral therapy. The receptor source for this set is a man aged 18 to 29 with HIV.

By share of the sample, this clone is medium-sized (0.01 to 0.1%). J is TRBJ2-1 and V is TRBV2; maybe TRBD1 (5 bases). The V gene lost 2 bases and the J gene lost 6 bases, with 14 bases spanning the gap. CDR3 length equals 15 residues. The germline V gene encodes CDR1 SNHLY and CDR2 FYNNEI. The CDR3 DNA reads as TGTGCCAGCAGTGAATGGCAGGGATCAGGCAATGAGCAGTTCTTC. Translating gives CASSEWQGSGNEQFF.

This chain connects TRBV7-9 to TRBJ2-1; TRBD2 is a possible D gene (7 bases). CDR1 is SEHNR, CDR2 FQNEAQ, per germline (reference sequence). V was cut by 4 bases and J by 9 bases, with 31 bases left in between. The CDR3 covers 19 residues. The DNA for the CDR3 is TGTGCCAGCAGCTCTTTAGGGGGGGACTCAACCCCTGCTACAAGTGAGCAGTTCTTC. This encodes CASSSLGGDSTPATSEQFF.

The DNA of the CDR3 is TGTGCCAGCAGCGGCCCAGGGCCCTACGAGCAGTACTTC. This gives the protein CASSGPGPYEQYF. V gene TRBV6-5 combines with J gene TRBJ2-7; maybe TRBD1 (5 bases). The CDR3 runs 13 residues. Per germline, CDR1 MNHEY and CDR2 SVGAGI. V lost 6 bases, J lost 2 bases, and 11 bases lay in between.

V usage is TRBV2 and J usage is TRBJ1-1; 10 positions agree with TRBD1. Per germline, CDR1 SNHLY and CDR2 FYNNEI. This CDR3 spans 15 amino acids. The V gene end was trimmed by 3 bases and the J gene end by 5 bases; junction bases not matched to a gene: 6. CDR3 in amino acids: CASSEMGQGITEAFF. DNA for the CDR3: TGTGCCAGCAGTGAGATGGGACAGGGGATAACTGAAGCTTTCTTT.

V gene TRBV18 combines with J gene TRBJ1-2; D is ambiguous. Deletions cut 6 bases from V and 2 bases from J, with 16 bases between. CDR3 length equals 15 residues. From germline, CDR1 is KGHSH and CDR2 LQKENI. CDR3 sequence (DNA): TGTGCCAGCTCCACTCAGGCTGAATTGAACTATGGCTACACCTTC. The encoded protein is CASSTQAELNYGYTF.

The rearrangement joins TRBV27 to TRBJ2-1; the D gene could be TRBD1 or TRBD2 (5 bases each). Germline CDR1 and CDR2: MNHEY and SMNVEV (reference sequence). V was cut by 1 base and J by 2 bases, with 12 bases left in between. The CDR3 contains 16 residues. The CDR3 nucleotides read TGTGCCAGCAGTTTATATGGGGGTGGTACCTACAATGAGCAGTTCTTC. Translating gives CASSLYGGGTYNEQFF.

V and J are TRBV30 and TRBJ2-7, with 7 bases matching TRBD1. V lost 0 bases, J lost 7 bases, and 12 bases stayed unmatched. CDR3 size: 15 residues. In germline, CDR1 is GTSNPN, CDR2 SVGIG (reference sequence). CDR3 nucleotide sequence: TGTGCCTGGAGTGTATGGTCAGGGGGAGTCGCAGAGCAGTACTTC. Translation gives CAWSVWSGGVAEQYF. Complete variable domain (other parts from reference TRBV30 and TRBJ2-7): SQTIHQWPATLVQPVGSPLSLECTVEGTSNPNLYWYRQAAGRGLQLLFYSVGIGQISSEVPQNLSASRPQDRQFILSSKKLLLSDSGFYLCAWSVWSGGVAEQYFGPGTRLTVT.

The chain employs TRBV20-1 and TRBJ2-7; D is unclear. This CDR3 has 11 residues. CDR1 is DFQATT and CDR2 is SNEGSKA in the germline V gene (reference sequence). V lost 4 bases, J lost 3 bases, and 7 bases lay in between. CDR3 sequence reads: CSATDLYEQYF. CDR3 sequence (DNA): TGCAGTGCTACCGACCTCTACGAGCAGTACTTC.

The chain carries TRBV4-3 and TRBJ1-5, with D hard to call. Trimming left V 0 bases short and J 9 bases short, with 9 bases between. The CDR3 extends over 13 amino acids. From germline, CDR1 is LGHNA and CDR2 YSLEER. CDR3 sequence (DNA): TGCGCCAGCAGCCAAGATTGGGGATGGCCCCAGCATTTT. Residues: CASSQDWGWPQHF.

This sequence joins TRBV5-4 and TRBJ1-2; 10 bases map to TRBD1. V trimming: 3 bases; J trimming: 8 bases; junction bases outside the gene matches: 13. This CDR3 is 16 amino acids long. CDR1 is SGHNT, CDR2 YYREEE, per germline (reference sequence). DNA for the CDR3: TGTGCCAGCAGCTGGGGGGACAGGGGCCCTGCGGAGGGCTACACCTTC. Translated, it gives CASSWGDRGPAEGYTF.

In DNA, the CDR3 is TGTGCCAGCAGCTGGGACGGGGAGGGTGAAAAACTGTTTTTT. The encoded protein is CASSWDGEGEKLFF. The rearrangement joins TRBV5-8 to TRBJ1-4; D possibly corresponds to TRBD1 (5 bases). CDR3 length: 14 amino acids. Trimming left V 3 bases short and J 7 bases short, with 13 bases between. Germline loops: CDR1 SGHTS, CDR2 YDEGEE.

V is TRBV6-5 and J is TRBJ2-5, with D perhaps TRBD1 (8 bases). CDR1 MNHEY and CDR2 SVGAGI come from the germline V gene. The CDR3 covers 14 residues. V was clipped by 6 bases and J by 5 bases, with 16 bases between them. The CDR3 protein is CASRGGQGGETQYF. The CDR3 DNA is TGTGCCAGCAGGGGAGGACAGGGAGGGGAGACCCAGTACTTC.

The gene calls are TRBV11-2 and TRBJ1-4; D might be TRBD1 (6 bases). Germline V gene lookup returns CDR1 SGHAT and CDR2 FQNNGV. V was cut by 3 bases and J by 9 bases, with 17 bases left in between. This CDR3 has 15 residues. CDR3 sequence reads: CASSFTGPGDQKLFF. CDR3 DNA: TGTGCCAGCAGCTTCACAGGGCCGGGGGATCAAAAACTGTTTTTT.

The chain has TRBV5-6 and TRBJ2-1; 9 bases line up with TRBD1. Germline assignment: CDR1 SGHDT and CDR2 YYEEEE. The CDR3 spans 13 residues. Trimming removed 0 bases from V and 9 bases from J; junction bases left unmatched: 1. The CDR3 DNA sequence: TGTGCCAGCAGCTTGGTGACAGGGGGTGAGCAGTTCTTC. Translating gives CASSLVTGGEQFF. Full variable domain (remainder filled in from reference TRBV5-6 and TRBJ2-1): DAGVTQSPTHLIKTRGQQVTLRCSPKSGHDTVSWYQQALGQGPQFIFQYYEEEERQRGNFPDRFSGHQFPNYSSELNVNALLLGDSALYLCASSLVTGGEQFFGPGTRLTVL.

The genes are TRBV29-1 and TRBJ2-5; D may be TRBD1 (6 bases). Germline CDR1 and CDR2: SQVTM and ANQGSEA. The V end lost 4 bases, the J end lost 4 bases, and 10 bases lay between the germline ends. The CDR3 has 12 amino acids. The DNA for the CDR3 is TGCAGCGTTGCCAGGGGTCTAGAGACCCAGTACTTC. Protein: CSVARGLETQYF.

This chain connects TRBV4-2 to TRBJ2-2; TRBD2 matches at 11 bases. Germline lookup yields CDR1 LGHNA and CDR2 YNFKEQ. CDR3 length: 15 residues. The V gene end was trimmed by 1 base and the J gene end by 6 bases; junction bases not matched to a gene: 1. For the CDR3, the DNA is TGTGCCAGCAGCCAAGTTAGCGGGGGGGCCGGGGAGCTGTTTTTT. This sequence encodes CASSQVSGGAGELFF.

V usage is TRBV14 and J usage is TRBJ1-5; 7 positions agree with TRBD1. Per germline, CDR1 SGHDN and CDR2 FVKESK. The CDR3 length is 13 residues. With 3 bases clipped from V and 7 bases from J, the junction kept 3 bases outside the gene matches. The CDR3, as DNA: TGTGCCAGCAGCCAGACAGGGCTCCAGCCCCAGCATTTT. Translation: CASSQTGLQPQHF.

The gene calls are TRBV6-1 and TRBJ2-7, with 7 bases matching TRBD1. There are 14 residues in the CDR3. V lost 6 bases, J lost 3 bases, and 8 bases stayed unmatched. Germline V lookup: CDR1 MNHNS, CDR2 SASEGT. CDR3 sequence: CASRAQGYIYEQYF. DNA for the CDR3: TGTGCCAGCAGGGCACAGGGGTACATCTACGAGCAGTACTTC.